This T cell receptor beta chain was identified during a study of T cell responses to AZD1222 COVID-19 vaccine. Study observations and caveats: Regions left unmutated in variants are reportedly the target of nearly half of spike-specific TCRs.

Assay: immunoSEQ multiplex PCR; the TCRdb copy retains only in-frame clones and omits some. The sample yields about 120,000 clones, 75% to 95% seen once. The germline V gene has CDR1 SGDLS and CDR2 YYNGEE. Germline trimming cut 0 bases from V and 2 bases from J; bases unmatched to any gene: 2. The CDR3 is 15 amino acids. In regard to this clone: Its antigen is still unknown.

The specimen comprised peripheral blood, sampled 28 days after the second dose of the MenACWY control vaccine. This rearrangement joins TRBV9 to TRBJ2-3; 8 positions match TRBD2. This receptor was obtained from an adult who received the MenACWY meningococcal vaccine as a control. The CDR3 nucleotides read TGTGCCAGCAGCGTAGCGGGAGGGCCCACAGATACGCAGTATTTT. It codes for CASSVAGGPTDTQYF.